The following is a TCR beta chain sequence with its context. This clonotype was seen a handful of times. What antigen it recognizes has not been identified. It has no much larger one-base neighbor in the sample; base qualities were not kept. Systemically healthy Caucasian individuals from Russia, about 38 in total and aged about 6 to 95 years, were included as donors. Around 9.8 milliliters of peripheral blood were collected from each donor into EDTA-treated Vacutainer tubes. PBMCs were isolated by Ficoll-Paque density-gradient centrifugation, with at least 6 million obtained per sample. Trizol reagent was used to extract total RNA from the PBMCs, yielding at least 5 micrograms per sample. Naive CD45RAhigh/CD27high T cell percentages were measured by flow cytometry on a PBMC aliquot from every donor. The data were taken from a study of blood T cells in healthy people across ages (dated by TCRdb to about 2015). Study-wide context: Template switching captured roughly one uniquely barcoded TCR beta cDNA molecule per two T cells in model experiments. The donors were divided into four age groups: young (average about 15 years), middle-aged (almost 40), aged (about 60) and long-lived (about 80). The study measured age-related changes in TCR beta repertoire diversity using deep sequencing normalized with unique cDNA molecular identifiers. Using the same blood draw, the study looked at two additional independent replicas of 1 million unique cDNA reads for two donors, one aged 18 to 30 and the other aged 80 or older. General study outcomes and caveats: Compared with the aged group, the long-lived group had more naive CD4+ T cells, fewer expanded clones and increased TCR diversity, suggesting age selection. As age increased, observed TCR beta diversity per million T cells dropped in a roughly linear way, and a significant reduction was already evident by age roughly 36. Total diversity estimates from one million sequenced T cells were considered lower bounds and underestimates. Because profiling used bulk unsorted PBMCs, naive and antigen-experienced compartments could not be compared conclusively. Because donor CMV infection status was unknown, age-related changes in expanded clonotypes were potentially confounded. There was a strong correlation between observed TCR beta diversity and the percentage of naive T cells measured by flow cytometry.

To prepare the library, 5' RACE was applied. Sequencing took place on an Illumina HiSeq 2500. A second 7 to 11 cycle PCR used a sample-barcoded 5' primer and a J-beta primer mix. Each TCR beta cDNA molecule received a unique molecular identifier from a template-switch 5' adaptor carrying 12 random nucleotides. At least 3 million CDR3-containing paired-end reads were obtained from each sample. First-strand cDNA was synthesized from all RNA with the Mint cDNA synthesis kit, primed by a TRBC-specific oligonucleotide. After uracil-DNA glycosylase treatment, a first 18-cycle PCR used universal primers M1SS and BC2_uni_R on all cDNA. As for how the authors treated the data: Normalization of each sample was performed by random selection of 1 million high-quality reads, each carrying a distinct molecular identifier. Reads sharing molecular identifiers were discarded rather than binned into consensus sequences. MiTCR, set to a Q25 quality threshold and the strictest error-elimination algorithm, was used for CDR3 identification, clonotype clustering and error correction. A nonparametric unseen species model with Euler transformation was used to estimate lower-bound total TCR beta diversity. Starting from the raw public reads, TCRdb applied fastp trimming at Q25, assembled clones with MiXCR and retained in-frame beta chains. Identical CDR3 protein sequences are pooled into one entry, listed with their most common genes and DNA. The V and J calls reflect TCRdb's pipeline rather than the authors' work. In all, the sample holds hundreds of thousands of distinct CDR3 sequences, and about 27% of those were seen once. 3.6% of the sample goes to the ten largest clones.

CDR1 and CDR2 are read off the germline V gene (reference sequence) as SEHNR and FQNEAQ. The CDR3 goes from the cysteine to the phenylalanine over 12 residues. Only CDR3 DNA remains: 36 bases, in frame from the first base. V and J lose 4 bases and 8 bases, and a span of 6 bases separates them. This sample also belongs to another study, concerning T cells of mothers and their children. The second study's paper adds: Donors were nine systemically healthy Caucasian individuals: three mothers and their six children. cDNA synthesis consumed the entire amount of extracted RNA, loaded at approximately 1.6 ug RNA in each 15 ul reaction. Sample barcodes and 2-4 random nucleotides were added via the M1S primer in the second PCR. More than 9.5 million TCR beta CDR3 reads were obtained from each mother, and 2.5 million to 3.5 million reads were obtained from each child. Thymic selection similarly shapes TCR recombination output in related and unrelated pairs, with minor effect from inherited differences. Normalized repertoire overlap was always found to be slightly, but never significantly, higher in related mother-child pairs than in unrelated mother-child pairs. No persistent microchimeric T cell clones were detected, at a sensitivity of about 100 clones per million clonotypes. To look for features that set related mother-child pairs apart from unrelated individuals, the researchers ran deep NGS to compare the TCR beta repertoires of mothers and children. The mean age was roughly 36 +/- 4 years for the mothers and approximately 11 +/- 4 years for the children. Libraries were sequenced on Illumina HiSeq 2000 with 100+100 nt paired-end reads after adapter ligation with NEBNext reagents. Mother and child libraries were prepared a month apart and sequenced in separate runs to prevent cross-contamination. For each donor, between roughly 500,000 and 2,200,000 distinct TCR beta clonotypes were identified. Naive TCR beta clonotypes were estimated from low-frequency clonotypes matched to each donor's FACS-determined naive share, without sorting.

The receptor was derived from a boy aged 2 to 10 in good health. Recombination linked TRBV7-9 to TRBJ1-6, with no D gene named confidently. Sequencing was done on a sample of blood. The CDR3 protein is CASSSIDSPLHF. At the DNA level, the sequence is TGTGCCAGCAGCTCCATTGATTCACCCCTCCACTTT.